The rows below give T cell receptor beta chains drawn from one sample of a study of tumor-infiltrating lymphocytes in oesophageal squamous cell carcinoma. TCRdb ran MiXCR on the PCR reads and lists one entry per CDR3 protein. Of roughly 19,000 distinct CDR3 sequences in the sample, about 38% are singletons; the top ten hold roughly a tenth. The sequenced sample consisted of normal esophageal tissue next to the tumor. The receptors stem from a male donor with esophageal squamous cell carcinoma. CDR3s include the opening cysteine and the closing phenylalanine or tryptophan. Each record gives: clone size, J gene, V gene, D gene, CDR3 DNA, CDR3 protein. A D gene is named only where the DNA matches it firmly. For some rows the clone size is stated as once, few or many, or as a class when expanded; others skip it.

>many|TRBJ2-7|TRBV2|.
TGTGCCAGCAATGACGGACAGCTAGTCCCCGGCGAGCAGTACTTC
CASNDGQLVPGEQYF
>many|TRBJ2-7|TRBV7-9|TRBD1
TGTGCCAGCAGCTTAGAGGGACAGGGGGCCTACGAGCAGTACTTC
CASSLEGQGAYEQYF
>many|TRBJ1-1|TRBV12-3/TRBV12-4|.
TGTGCCAGCAGTTTAGCGCAGGGGATTACTGAAGCTTTCTTT
CASSLAQGITEAFF
>.|TRBJ1-1|TRBV28|.
TGTGCCAGCAGTTCGGAGAGGACTAGCGCTGAAGCTTTCTTT
CASSSERTSAEAFF
>.|TRBJ1-1|TRBV27|.
TGTGCCAGCAAACAACGCCTGAACACTGAAGCTTTCTTT
CASKQRLNTEAFF
>.|TRBJ2-1|TRBV28|TRBD2
TGTGCCAGCAGTTTATCTTGGACTAGCGGGAGGTTCTCCTACAATGAGCAGTTCTTC
CASSLSWTSGRFSYNEQFF
>.|TRBJ2-7|TRBV12-3/TRBV12-4|.
TGTGCCAGCCGAGGGCGTTTGGACTACGAGCAGTACTTC
CASRGRLDYEQYF
>.|TRBJ2-1|TRBV12-3/TRBV12-4|TRBD2
TGTGCCAGCAGTTTAGAGCTAGCGGGGGGATTGTATGAGCAGTTCTTC
CASSLELAGGLYEQFF
>medium-sized|TRBJ2-1|TRBV7-3|.
TGTGCCAGCAGCTCCAGATCAACAGGGAAGCAGTTCTTC
CASSSRSTGKQFF
>.|TRBJ2-7|TRBV4-3|TRBD1
TGCGCCAGCAGCCAAGTCCAACAGGGGATCTACGAGCAGTACTTC
CASSQVQQGIYEQYF
>many|TRBJ2-2|TRBV5-4|.
TGTGCCAGCAGCTTGGGGAACTCGGGAGCCACCGGGGAGCTGTTTTTT
CASSLGNSGATGELFF
>.|TRBJ1-5|TRBV12-3/TRBV12-4|.
TGTGCCAGCAGTATGCCAGGGTACGGGCAGCCCCAGCATTTT
CASSMPGYGQPQHF
>.|TRBJ2-3|TRBV7-3|.
TGTGCCAGCAGCTTCGACCAAGATACGCAGTATTTT
CASSFDQDTQYF
>few|TRBJ2-1|TRBV7-2|TRBD2
TGTGCCAGCAGCTACTCCGGGACTACACAGAAGCAGTTCTTC
CASSYSGTTQKQFF
>.|TRBJ2-3|TRBV7-3|TRBD1
TGTGCCAGCAGCGCAGGACAGGGTTATTCACCCCTCCACTTC
CASSAGQGYSPLHF
>many|TRBJ2-1|TRBV7-2|TRBD2
TGTGCCAGCAGCACCCGGACTAGCGGGTACAATGAGCAGTTCTTC
CASSTRTSGYNEQFF
>.|TRBJ2-2|TRBV27|.
TGTGCCAGCAGTTCGGGGGGCAACACCGGGGAGCTGTTTTTT
CASSSGGNTGELFF
>once|TRBJ2-1|TRBV7-3|.
TGTGCCAGCAGCCCCAGGCGTGGCAATGAGCAGTTCTTC
CASSPRRGNEQFF
>.|TRBJ2-5|TRBV11-2|.
TGTGCCAGCACCTTAGGGTGGACAGCTCGAGAGACCCAGTACTTC
CASTLGWTARETQYF
>.|TRBJ2-1|TRBV11-1|.
TGTGCCAGCACCTCGCCCGGGACATCTTACTTC
CASTSPGTSYF
>.|TRBJ1-2|TRBV7-2|.
TGTGCCAGCAGCTTAGGCGCAACCTCTAACTATGGCTACACCTTC
CASSLGATSNYGYTF
>few|TRBJ2-5|TRBV18|.
TGTGCCAGCTCCCCGCAAGGCCAAGGGGAAGAGACCCAGTACTTC
CASSPQGQGEETQYF
>many|TRBJ2-2|TRBV12-3/TRBV12-4|TRBD2
TGTGCCGCCGGGCTAGCGGTAAACACCGGGGAGCTGTTTTTT
CAAGLAVNTGELFF
>.|TRBJ1-1|TRBV7-9|TRBD1
TGTGCCAGCAGCCCCGGGACAGGGGAAAAGTACACTGAAGCTTTCTTT
CASSPGTGEKYTEAFF
>.|TRBJ2-3|TRBV3-1|TRBD2
TGTGCCAGCAGCCCCCGGGTAGCGGGAAATTCAGATACGCAGTATTTT
CASSPRVAGNSDTQYF
>.|TRBJ1-3|TRBV28|TRBD1
TGTGCCAGCAGTGAAACAGGGGCCCTCTCTGGAAACACCATATATTTT
CASSETGALSGNTIYF
>.|TRBJ1-1|TRBV10-1|.
TGCGCCAGCAGTGACCGCTGGGCCCGCCTGGCTACTGAAGCTTTCTTT
CASSDRWARLATEAFF
>many|TRBJ2-5|TRBV11-2|TRBD2
TGTGCCAGCAGCCCGATGGGGACTAGCCGTGAGACCCAGTACTTC
CASSPMGTSRETQYF
>.|TRBJ2-5|TRBV6-8|TRBD1
TGTGCCAGCGCTAGGACAGGACTCTACTACTTC
CASARTGLYYF
>many|TRBJ2-1|TRBV6-1|.
TGTGCCAGCAGTTATATCGGCAATGAGCAGTTCTTC
CASSYIGNEQFF
>many|TRBJ1-5|TRBV15|.
TGTGCCACCAGCTATCGGAGGGGCAGCAATCAGCCCCAGCATTTT
CATSYRRGSNQPQHF
>.|TRBJ1-2|TRBV7-6|.
TGTGCCAGCAGCTTAGGGGGGTCCTCAAGCTATGGCTACACCTTC
CASSLGGSSSYGYTF
>.|TRBJ1-6|TRBV27|.
.
CASSLSWGTWLHLRF
>.|TRBJ2-3|TRBV6-1|TRBD2
TGTGCCAGCCAGCGGGAGTTGTTGGCAGATACGCAGTATTTT
CASQRELLADTQYF
>.|TRBJ2-7|TRBV7-3|TRBD1
TGTGCCAGCAGCCTAGGGTCAGGGACAGGGAGCTACGAGCAGTACTTC
CASSLGSGTGSYEQYF
>.|TRBJ2-5|TRBV6-1|.
TGTGCCAGCAGTCTTCAAGGGGAGACCCAGTACTTC
CASSLQGETQYF
>.|TRBJ2-7|TRBV20-1|TRBD2
TGCAGTGCAATAACGGGACTAGCGACCTACAATGAGCAGTACTTC
CSAITGLATYNEQYF